This T cell receptor beta chain emerged from a study of T cells in Graves' hyperthyroidism and ophthalmopathy. Study-wide results and caveats: Peripheral blood also featured most of the thyroid clonotypes expanded above 0.001.

Researchers took RNA transcripts and amplified the TCR beta CDR3 regions from them. The HTBI primer set was used in a first-round RT-PCR of the TCR CDR3. TCRdb used MiXCR to reprocess the multiplex PCR reads, holding one entry per CDR3 protein. Of hundreds of thousands of distinct CDR3 sequences listed, 35% to 55% were seen once; the top ten hold 8% to 8.5%. Germline lookup yields CDR1 SGHRS and CDR2 YFSETQ. The CDR3 runs 15 residues. The V and J ends lost 4 bases and 3 bases respectively, with 16 bases between them. In regard to this clonotype: What it binds is not known.

The TCR originated in a woman aged 18-35 years with Graves' hyperthyroidism. The sequenced sample was peripheral blood or thyroid tissue (not recorded which). The rearrangement joins TRBV5-1 to TRBJ1-2; tentatively, D is TRBD1 (5 bases). CDR3 sequence (DNA): TGCGCCAGCAGCCAAGGGTCCGCGACAGACTATGGCTACACCTTC. Its protein is CASSQGSATDYGYTF.